This passage covers 9 T cell receptor gamma chains from one sample sequenced in a study of gamma delta lymphoproliferative disorders and STAT genes. Genomic DNA from isolated PBMCs served as the sequencing template. TCRdb re-processed the multiplex PCR reads via CATT. Among 1,500 to 2,000 gamma-chain clones listed, over 8% were seen once. Material for sequencing was blood. All receptors derive from a human donor in good health.

A few counts support this clone. A read error is the likely source, as a far larger clone sits one nucleotide away. Other DNA sequences in this sample translate to the same CDR3. V gene TRGV5 combines with J gene TRGJ1 or TRGJ2. TCRdb leaves out the J gene; it was filled in here by matching the DNA to germline. Germline V lookup: CDR1 VINAFY, CDR2 YDVSNSKD. The CDR3 is made up of 14 amino acids. In nucleotides, the CDR3 is TGTGCCACTTGGGACAGGTACCGGTATTATAAGAAACTCTTT. This codes for CATWDRYRYYKKLF.

This sequence joins TRGV3 and TRGJ1 or TRGJ2. Because TCRdb records no J gene, it was assigned here through a match of the DNA to germline. Germline trimming cut 0 bases from V and 6 bases from J; bases unmatched to any gene: 8. The CDR3 loop spans 14 amino acids. CDR1 VTNTFY and CDR2 YDVSTARD come from the germline V gene (reference sequence). The CDR3 coding sequence is TGTGCCACCTGGGACAGGCTGACCGTTTATAAGAAACTCTTT. Its protein product is CATWDRLTVYKKLF.

By share, this clone counts as medium-sized. The gene calls are TRGV8 and TRGJ1 or TRGJ2. TCRdb supplies no J gene; here it was assigned by aligning the nucleotide sequence to germline. Per the germline V gene, CDR1 is VENAVY and CDR2 is YDSYNSRV. Germline trimming cut 3 bases from V and 0 bases from J; bases unmatched to any gene: 2. The CDR3 consists of 13 residues. The CDR3 region is CATWDVNYYKKLF. CDR3 in DNA: TGTGCCACCTGGGATGTGAATTATTATAAGAAACTCTTT.

By share, this clone ranks as medium-sized. The chain uses TRGV2 and TRGJ1 or TRGJ2. Because TCRdb records no J gene, it was assigned here through a match of the DNA to germline. Germline values: CDR1 EGSNGY, CDR2 YDSYNSKV. V shed 3 bases and J 0 bases; nucleotides not matched to a gene: 8. This CDR3 region has 15 residues. In DNA, the CDR3 is TGTGCCACCTGGGACAACCGAAGGAATTATTATAAGAAACTCTTT. Translation gives CATWDNRRNYYKKLF.

In its sample, this clone ranks as medium-sized. The chain joins TRGV2 to TRGJP2. No J gene was available from TCRdb, and it was assigned here by a germline match of the DNA. The CDR3 loop spans 16 amino acids. V trimming: 0 bases; J trimming: 1 base; junction bases outside the gene matches: 5. CDR1 is EGSNGY, CDR2 YDSYNSKV, per germline. CDR3 loop: CATWDGRGSSDWIKTF. As DNA, the CDR3 is TGTGCCACCTGGGACGGGCGGGGTAGTAGTGATTGGATCAAGACGTTT.

By sample share, this clone is medium-sized. The CDR3 bases are TGTGCCACCTGGAAAGTCCCCGATTGGATCAAGACGTTT. This gives the protein CATWKVPDWIKTF. V and J are TRGV2 and TRGJP2. Here the J gene came from matching the DNA to germline, since TCRdb omits it. The CDR3 has 13 residues. The junction had 9 bases not matched to a gene; V was cut back by 6 bases and J by 8 bases. CDR1 is EGSNGY and CDR2 is YDSYNSKV in the germline V gene.

This clone rates as medium-sized. The chain recombines TRGV2 with TRGJP2. The J gene, absent from TCRdb, was called here by matching the DNA to germline. This CDR3 has 14 amino acids. V gave up 1 base and J gave up 3 bases; unmatched junction bases: 2. Germline V gene lookup returns CDR1 EGSNGY and CDR2 YDSYNSKV. CDR3 protein: CATWDGGSDWIKTF. The CDR3 DNA sequence: TGTGCCACCTGGGACGGCGGTAGTGATTGGATCAAGACGTTT.

This clone is categorized as medium-sized. CDR3 in DNA: TGTGCCTTGTGGGAGGCCCTCTCCCGTAACGCTTATAAGAAACTCTTT. Translation gives CALWEALSRNAYKKLF. V and J are TRGV9 and TRGJ1 or TRGJ2. As TCRdb names no J gene, one was assigned here on the basis of a DNA match to germline. V dropped 2 bases and J dropped 6; count of bases not matched to a gene: 16. This CDR3 is 16 amino acids long. Germline loops: CDR1 GITISATS, CDR2 ISYDGTV (reference sequence).

This clone is judged medium-sized. The chain couples TRGV8 to TRGJ1 or TRGJ2. The J gene was missing in TCRdb and was found by matching the end of the DNA to germline. The CDR3 consists of 12 residues. Germline trimming cut 1 base from V and 3 bases from J; bases unmatched to any gene: 0. Germline V gene lookup returns CDR1 VENAVY and CDR2 YDSYNSRV. In nucleotides, the CDR3 is TGTGCCACCTGGGATAGTTATTATAAGAAACTCTTT. Protein product: CATWDSYYKKLF.